Each of the 6 T cell receptor beta chains below was sequenced from the same sample in a study of blood T cell repertoires in COVID-19. Here immunoSEQ multiplex PCR was the method, and the copy in TCRdb shows in-frame clones only, minus some. The profile shows some 330,000 clones, around nine tenths of them singletons. Sequencing was carried out using PBMCs or T cells enriched from blood (not recorded which). Every receptor here comes from a man younger than 40 who had recovered from COVID-19.

V is TRBV18 and J is TRBJ2-2; TRBD1 aligns across 10 bases. Germline V lookup: CDR1 KGHSH, CDR2 LQKENI. After removal of 6 bases from V and 6 bases from J, the junction contained 13 bases not matched to a gene. The CDR3 runs 17 residues. The CDR3 DNA reads TGTGCCAGCTCCCCTCTTGACAGGGGGCGCCGGTCCGGGGAGCTGTTTTTT. This encodes CASSPLDRGRRSGELFF.

The table lists this clone with a count of one. The chain links TRBV9 to TRBJ2-7, with 10 bases fitting TRBD1. The CDR3 extends over 15 amino acids. The germline V gene encodes CDR1 SGDLS and CDR2 YYNGEE. V trimming: 4 bases; J trimming: 3 bases; junction bases outside the gene matches: 7. Written as DNA, the CDR3 is TGTGCCAGCAGCCAAACCGGGACAGGGGTCTACGAGCAGTACTTC. Protein sequence: CASSQTGTGVYEQYF.

V and J are TRBV28 and TRBJ2-1; D is possibly TRBD1 (6 bases). V gave up 5 bases and J gave up 4 bases, with 15 bases separating them. CDR1 is MDHEN, CDR2 SYDVKM, per germline. This CDR3 is 15 amino acids long. This CDR3 is CASSGAFQGYNEQFF. As DNA, the CDR3 is TGTGCCAGCAGTGGGGCCTTCCAGGGGTACAATGAGCAGTTCTTC.

The chain joins TRBV10-2 to TRBJ2-1; 11 bases align to TRBD2. Germline values: CDR1 WSHSY, CDR2 SAAADI. The CDR3 length is 16 residues. Trimming at V came to 1 base and at J to 6 bases, leaving 5 bases not matched to a gene. The CDR3 reads CASSEWLGTSGNEQFF. The DNA of the CDR3 is TGCGCCAGCAGTGAGTGGTTAGGGACTAGCGGCAATGAGCAGTTCTTC.

The rearrangement joins TRBV28 to TRBJ1-5, with D unresolved. The CDR3 length is 15 residues. Germline loops: CDR1 MDHEN, CDR2 SYDVKM. V was cut by 3 bases and J by 0 bases, with 9 bases left in between. CDR3 sequence (DNA): TGTGCCAGCAGTTTTCTCAGGAATAGCAATCAGCCCCAGCATTTT. Its protein is CASSFLRNSNQPQHF.

This sequence joins TRBV9 and TRBJ2-1; perhaps TRBD2 as D (6 bases). The germline gives CDR1 SGDLS, CDR2 YYNGEE. V lost 0 bases and J 9 bases, leaving 16 bases between the germline ends. The CDR3 is 15 amino acids. CDR3 in amino acids: CASSVVGGSRVEQFF. CDR3 DNA: TGTGCCAGCAGCGTAGTGGGGGGATCTCGGGTTGAGCAGTTCTTC.